A single T cell receptor beta chain is shown here with its context. Antigen specificity is unknown. PCR amplification relied on 60 Vbeta primers (plus 13 Jbeta primers). Data came from immunoSEQ multiplex PCR; TCRdb stores just in-frame clones and leaves some out. The sample lists 130,000 to 150,000 clones; 80% were seen once. This entry is derived from a study of cytomegalovirus exposure and HLA in healthy donors. Overall study results and limits: In a later analysis, most CMV-associated TCR beta chains appeared HLA-restricted. Other equally common chains were less clonally expanded than HLA-associated TCR beta chains, a later analysis showed. Available immune exposure information covered CMV serostatus only. Altogether, 164 TCR beta chains were recorded as cytomegalovirus-associated.

Germline V gene sequence: CDR1 SGHTA, CDR2 FQGNSA. V was shortened by 1 base and J by 2 bases, with 9 bases between the two germline ends. The CDR3 spans 15 residues. This chain uses TRBV7-2 with TRBJ2-1, with D possibly matching TRBD1 (5 bases). The sample comprised PBMCs. The clonotype was recovered from a male donor in good health and CMV-seropositive. The CDR3 DNA follows: TGTGCCAGCAGCTTAGTCCAGGGAACCTACAATGAGCAGTTCTTC. This sequence encodes CASSLVQGTYNEQFF.